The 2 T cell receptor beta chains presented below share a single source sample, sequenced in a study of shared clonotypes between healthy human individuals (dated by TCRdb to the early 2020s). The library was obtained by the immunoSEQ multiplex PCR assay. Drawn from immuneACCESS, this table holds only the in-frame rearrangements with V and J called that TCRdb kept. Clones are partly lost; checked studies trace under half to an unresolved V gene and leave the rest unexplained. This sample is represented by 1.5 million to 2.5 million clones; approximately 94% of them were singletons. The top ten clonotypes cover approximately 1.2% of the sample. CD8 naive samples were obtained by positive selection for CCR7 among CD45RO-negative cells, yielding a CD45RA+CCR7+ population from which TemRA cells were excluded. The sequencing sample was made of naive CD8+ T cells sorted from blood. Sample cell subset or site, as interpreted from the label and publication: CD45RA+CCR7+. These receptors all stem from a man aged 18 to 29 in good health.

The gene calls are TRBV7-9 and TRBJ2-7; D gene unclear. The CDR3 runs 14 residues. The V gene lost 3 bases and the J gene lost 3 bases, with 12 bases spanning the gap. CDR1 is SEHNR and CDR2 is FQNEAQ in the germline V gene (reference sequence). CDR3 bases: TGTGCCAGCAGCTTGTTGACCGGCAACTACGAGCAGTACTTC. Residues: CASSLLTGNYEQYF. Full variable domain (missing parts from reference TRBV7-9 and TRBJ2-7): DTGVSQNPRHKITKRGQNVTFRCDPISEHNRLYWYRQTLGQGPEFLTYFQNEAQLEKSRLLSDRFSAERPKGSFSTLEIQRTEQGDSAMYLCASSLLTGNYEQYFGPGTRLTVT.

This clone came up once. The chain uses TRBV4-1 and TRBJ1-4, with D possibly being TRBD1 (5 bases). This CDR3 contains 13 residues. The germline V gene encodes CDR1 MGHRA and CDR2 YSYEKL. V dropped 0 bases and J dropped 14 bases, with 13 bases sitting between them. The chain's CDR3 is CASSQDPQGGLFF. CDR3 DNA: TGCGCCAGCAGCCAAGATCCTCAGGGTGGCCTGTTTTTT.